This T cell receptor beta chain was retrieved from a study of beta chain features in type 1 diabetes. Overall study results and limits: Reads derived from cDNA could over-represent cells showing high TCR expression. Patients with type 1 diabetes carried fewer insertions and had more deletions at their VDJ junctions. When Type 1 diabetes patients were examined, their TCRB CDR3s proved moderately but significantly shorter in all four CD4+ subsets.

Sequenced material consisted of expressed TCRB transcripts (all of the isolated RNA was reverse transcribed). Here immunoSEQ multiplex PCR was the method, and the copy in TCRdb shows in-frame clones only, minus some. Counted here are around 500,000 clones, roughly 11% occurring once; the ten biggest clones make up over 0.035%. The CDR3 totals 9 residues. This clone was observed at least ten times. No antigen is known for it. A junction end diverges from the germline sequence, so it may reflect a read error. The clonotype was recovered from a woman under 30 in good health. The sample was naive CD4+ T cells from blood. This chain links TRBV23-1 with TRBJ1-2, with unresolved D. TRBV23-1 is sorted into the ORF group, with uncertain function. This CDR3 is CASSQSTRF. The CDR3 DNA follows: TGCGCCAGCAGTCAATCAACCCGTTTC.